This TCR beta chain was profiled in a study of blood T cell repertoires in COVID-19. The wider study: The United States, Italy and Spain provided the acute and convalescent COVID-19 samples. From T cells, B-cell-depleted T cells, or PBMCs came the material, which was cDNA or gDNA.

V lost 2 bases and J lost 7; bases outside the gene matches: 8. CDR3 size: 15 residues. In germline, CDR1 is LGHDT, CDR2 YNNKEL (reference sequence). As processed by the authors: Scientists estimated how many nucleated cells there were by amplifying reference gene primers. Repertoires were generated with immunoSEQ multiplex PCR, while TCRdb's copy carries only in-frame clones and drops some. That table gives V, J and clone size, and the DNA gave D and trimming. The data contain approximately 90,000 clones, about 88% of them singletons. The sequence came from a woman of 80 years or more with acute or convalescent COVID-19. V usage is TRBV3-1 (or the pseudogene TRBV3-2) and J usage is TRBJ1-1; 9 nucleotides match TRBD1. Source material: peripheral blood. CDR3 sequence: CASSQLGQGKSEAFF. In DNA, the CDR3 is TGTGCCAGCAGCCAATTGGGACAGGGTAAGAGTGAAGCTTTCTTT.